The clone carrying this TCR beta chain showed up many times. TCRdb called the RT-PCR reads again in MiXCR, with one record for every CDR3 protein. In the table there are fewer than 800,000 distinct CDR3 sequences, approximately 15% of which are singletons. CDR3 length: 15 residues. The J segment lost 5 bases and the V segment lost 0 bases, leaving 6 bases of the junction unmatched. Germline assignment: CDR1 SGHVS and CDR2 FNYEAQ. Sequencing was done on a sample of memory CD4+ T cells from blood. The chain joins TRBV7-6 to TRBJ1-1; TRBD1 matches 7 bases. This TCR derives from a female donor in good health, serving as a healthy control. The CDR3 DNA sequence: TGTGCCAGCAGCTTAGCGGAGGGGGCAAGAACTGAAGCTTTCTTT. Its protein product is CASSLAEGARTEAFF.